The text below deals with one TCR beta chain. Germline V gene sequence: CDR1 MDHEN, CDR2 SYDVKM. The J segment lost 0 bases and the V segment lost 2 bases, leaving 11 bases of the junction unmatched. This CDR3 contains 19 residues. These data are taken from a study of blood T cell repertoires in COVID-19. Assay used: immunoSEQ multiplex PCR; TCRdb lists only in-frame clones, some missing. The table includes approximately 220,000 clones, 80% to 90% detected once. The clonotype was recovered from a woman in her thirties or forties with acute COVID-19. The chain uses TRBV28 and TRBJ1-2; 11 bases are a match to TRBD1. Sequencing used PBMCs or T cells enriched from blood (not recorded which). CDR3 coding DNA: TGTGCCAGCAGTTTACCTACGGACAGGGGGCGCGACTCTAACTATGGCTACACCTTC. Amino acids: CASSLPTDRGRDSNYGYTF.